This TCR beta chain was sequenced during a study of blood T cell repertoires in COVID-19. Study at large: PBMCs, B-cell-depleted T cells, or T cells were the source of the cDNA or gDNA that made up the material.

Adults between about 18 and 89 years of age took part from about 24 US areas. Categorization into cohorts depended on clinical history that participants reported. How the authors handled the data: Estimated nucleated cell counts came from reference gene primer amplification. TCRdb keeps only in-frame clones here, not all; method: immunoSEQ multiplex PCR. V, J and clone size derive from that table, while D and trimming were established from the DNA sequence. The profile shows 300,000 to 400,000 clones, approximately 89% of them singletons. The CDR3 has 15 amino acids. The germline CDR1 and CDR2 sequences are LNHNV and YYDKDF (reference sequence). V lost 1 base, J lost 2 bases, and 11 bases lay in between.

Sequencing was performed on PBMCs or T cells enriched from blood (not recorded which). The gene calls are TRBV15 and TRBJ1-2; D is undetermined. The TCR sequence derives from a man under 40 who had recovered from COVID-19. As DNA, the CDR3 is TGTGCCACCAGCAGAGTGGGAGGCGCAAACTATGGCTACACCTTC. Protein sequence: CATSRVGGANYGYTF.